The 23 T cell receptor beta chains below all came from one sample that was sequenced in a study of T cells after yellow fever vaccination. TCRdb fed the 5' RACE reads into MiXCR, producing one record per CDR3 protein. This sample has almost 600,000 distinct CDR3 sequences, with 13% found just once. Sequences were derived from PBMCs, sampled on the day of the yellow fever booster vaccination. The source of these receptors is a man between 25 and 39 years old who received the YFV17D yellow fever vaccine.

This clonotype was counted between two and nine times. The genes are TRBV5-1 and TRBJ2-3; 14 positions agree with TRBD2. The CDR3 loop spans 17 amino acids. Looked up from germline, CDR1 is SGHRS and CDR2 is YFSETQ. V dropped 4 bases and J dropped 3; count of bases not matched to a gene: 7. CDR3 protein: CASSGRLAGGPTDTQYF. The DNA for the CDR3 is TGCGCCAGCAGCGGAAGACTAGCGGGAGGGCCGACAGATACGCAGTATTTT.

This clonotype was picked up many times. The V call is TRBV27, the J call TRBJ1-4; D remains ambiguous. The CDR3 length is 15 residues. Per germline, CDR1 MNHEY and CDR2 SMNVEV (reference sequence). Deletions cut 3 bases from V and 0 bases from J, with 8 bases between. CDR3 coding DNA: TGTGCCAGCAGTTTTGGCGGATCAACTAATGAAAAACTGTTTTTT. Translated: CASSFGGSTNEKLFF.

The chain is built from TRBV2 and TRBJ1-6, with D possibly matching TRBD1 (6 bases). Deletions cut 8 bases from V and 5 bases from J, with 16 bases between. The length of the CDR3 is 15 residues. Looked up from germline, CDR1 is SNHLY and CDR2 is FYNNEI. The DNA for the CDR3 is TGTGCCAGCGGACGAGGACAGAGAAATAATTCACCCCTCCACTTT. Translated: CASGRGQRNNSPLHF.

This clonotype has more than one count but fewer than ten. The chain employs TRBV5-1 and TRBJ2-2; TRBD1 aligns across 9 bases. J was trimmed by 6 bases and V by 0 bases; bases with no gene match: 0. Germline V gene data show CDR1 as SGHRS and CDR2 as YFSETQ. The length of the CDR3 is 14 residues. In DNA, the CDR3 is TGCGCCAGCAGCTTGGGGACAGGGGCCGGGGAGCTGTTTTTT. Its protein is CASSLGTGAGELFF.

This clonotype was seen a handful of times. The chain carries TRBV7-2 and TRBJ2-1; D is unclear. Per the germline V gene, CDR1 is SGHTA and CDR2 is FQGNSA. The CDR3 loop spans 16 amino acids. Trimming shortened V by 2 bases and J by 0 bases, and 11 bases separated the two germline ends. CDR3 sequence (DNA): TGTGCCAGCAGCTTAACGGTTTTTAGCTCCTACAATGAGCAGTTCTTC. Amino acids: CASSLTVFSSYNEQFF.

This clonotype was seen a handful of times. V and J are TRBV9 and TRBJ2-4; no definite D call. CDR3 length equals 15 residues. The germline V gene has CDR1 SGDLS and CDR2 YYNGEE. Between the trimmed V and J ends, which lost 0 bases and 1 base, there was a span of 8 bases. The CDR3 coding sequence is TGTGCCAGCAGCGTAGGAACTTGGGCCAAAAACATTCAGTACTTC. As protein: CASSVGTWAKNIQYF.

This clonotype was picked up a small number of times. The chain employs TRBV4-1 and TRBJ1-4; a weak D match, TRBD1 (6 bases). Germline CDR1 reads MGHRA; CDR2 reads YSYEKL. Trimming removed 2 bases at V and 1 base at J, with 11 bases between. This CDR3 is 16 amino acids long. The CDR3 DNA reads as TGCGCCAGCAGCCAACGCAGGGGTGAAACTAATGAAAAACTGTTTTTT. It encodes CASSQRRGETNEKLFF.

The table lists this clonotype with a few counts. The chain carries TRBV6-2 or TRBV6-3 and TRBJ2-1; D is unresolved. Trimming left V 7 bases short and J 1 base short, with 11 bases between. This CDR3 is built from 14 residues. Germline values: CDR1 MNHEY, CDR2 SVGEGT. Here the CDR3 DNA reads TGTGCCAGCACCCCCCTGGGGTCCTACAATGAGCAGTTCTTC. Translating it yields CASTPLGSYNEQFF.

The chain combines TRBV28 with TRBJ2-7; 7 nucleotides line up with TRBD1. Germline-derived CDR1 and CDR2 are MDHEN and SYDVKM. With V trimmed by 6 bases and J by 6 bases, 11 bases remained unmatched. This CDR3 contains 14 residues. This CDR3 is CASRNFRGIPEQYF. For the CDR3, the DNA is TGTGCCAGCAGAAATTTCAGGGGGATCCCCGAGCAGTACTTC.

This clonotype has more than one count but fewer than ten. This chain joins TRBV5-4 and TRBJ2-7; 7 bases align to TRBD2. V gave up 0 bases and J gave up 0 bases; unmatched junction bases: 6. Germline CDR1 is SGHNT and CDR2 is YYREEE (reference sequence). The CDR3 has 16 amino acids. CDR3 sequence (DNA): TGTGCCAGCAGCTTGGGAGCGGGGACGAGCTCCTACGAGCAGTACTTC. Its translation: CASSLGAGTSSYEQYF.

This clonotype was counted between two and nine times. The V and J genes are TRBV24-1 and TRBJ2-7, with TRBD2 matching over 8 bases. CDR1 is KGHDR, CDR2 SFDVKD, per germline. The CDR3 is 17 amino acids. J was trimmed by 0 bases and V by 2 bases; bases with no gene match: 8. DNA for the CDR3: TGTGCCACCAGTGATTCCGGCTTAGCGGGATCCTCCTACGAGCAGTACTTC. Protein sequence: CATSDSGLAGSSYEQYF.

The genes are TRBV29-1 and TRBJ2-1; D perhaps matches TRBD1 (5 bases). The germline gives CDR1 SQVTM, CDR2 ANQGSEA. V gave up 0 bases and J gave up 7 bases, with 28 bases separating them. The CDR3 consists of 19 residues. In DNA form, the CDR3 reads TGCAGCGTTGAAGAAGGGGTCGGGCTCAAGCGTTTAATTAGGAATGAGCAGTTCTTC. This codes for CSVEEGVGLKRLIRNEQFF.

V is TRBV28 and J is TRBJ2-1, with TRBD1 matching over 8 bases. Germline V gene lookup returns CDR1 MDHEN and CDR2 SYDVKM. There are 19 residues in the CDR3. Trimming at V came to 6 bases and at J to 1 base, leaving 17 bases not matched to a gene. CDR3 residues: CASRSPQGAPRISYNEQFF. CDR3 sequence (DNA): TGTGCCAGCAGATCTCCTCAGGGGGCCCCCCGCATTTCCTACAATGAGCAGTTCTTC.

This clonotype was picked up a small number of times. The chain joins TRBV4-3 to TRBJ2-7; D perhaps matches TRBD1 (5 bases). Looked up from germline, CDR1 is LGHNA and CDR2 is YSLEER. The CDR3 contains 14 residues. V lost 5 bases and J lost 3, with 14 bases in between. The CDR3 region has the DNA TGCGCCAGCAGCTACACAGGCAGGAGCTACGAGCAGTACTTC. This encodes CASSYTGRSYEQYF.

This clonotype was picked up many times. V and J are TRBV20-1 and TRBJ2-1; TRBD2 agrees at 7 bases. The CDR3 sequence is 11 residues long. Trimming removed 5 bases from V and 10 bases from J; junction bases left unmatched: 5. Germline lookup yields CDR1 DFQATT and CDR2 SNEGSKA (reference sequence). The CDR3, as DNA: TGCAGTGCTCGGGAGCGGGGAGAGCAGTTCTTC. Translating gives CSARERGEQFF.

V and J are TRBV29-1 and TRBJ2-7, with 8 bases identical to TRBD2. The germline V gene encodes CDR1 SQVTM and CDR2 ANQGSEA. The CDR3 consists of 13 residues. V lost 7 bases and J lost 5; bases outside the gene matches: 10. CDR3 loop: CSATGTRLDEQYF. The CDR3 DNA reads TGCAGCGCCACCGGGACTAGACTCGACGAGCAGTACTTC.

This clonotype was found a few times. V is TRBV7-6 and J is TRBJ2-7, with D tentatively TRBD2 (6 bases). CDR3 length equals 15 residues. The V gene's germline CDR1 is SGHVS and CDR2 FNYEAQ. Trimming stripped 5 bases from V and 2 bases from J, with 16 bases between. The CDR3 sequence: CASSHSLRRAYEQYF. In DNA, the CDR3 is TGTGCCAGCAGCCATAGCCTCCGGAGGGCCTACGAGCAGTACTTC.

The chain uses TRBV12-3 or TRBV12-4 and TRBJ2-3; D may correspond to TRBD1 or TRBD2 (5 bases each). Trimming pared 1 base from V and 5 bases from J, leaving 13 bases between. The CDR3 spans 15 residues. The CDR3 DNA is TGTGCCAGCAGTTTAGTGGGGCGGGTCGGAGATACGCAGTATTTT. Its translation: CASSLVGRVGDTQYF.

This clonotype was found a few times. V gene TRBV6-2 or TRBV6-3 combines with J gene TRBJ2-7, with TRBD2 matching over 13 bases. The germline gives CDR1 MNHEY, CDR2 SVGEGT. The junction had 3 bases not matched to a gene; V was cut back by 2 bases and J by 2 bases. The CDR3 has 16 residues. CDR3 sequence reads: CASSYRTSGGPYEQYF. The CDR3 DNA follows: TGTGCCAGCAGTTACCGGACTAGCGGGGGTCCCTACGAGCAGTACTTC.

This chain uses TRBV12-3 or TRBV12-4 with TRBJ2-5; D remains ambiguous. V was trimmed by 1 base and J by 5 bases, leaving 17 bases between them. The CDR3 extends over 16 amino acids. The CDR3 sequence is CASSLGIRRSRETQYF. As DNA, the CDR3 is TGTGCCAGCAGTTTAGGTATTCGGCGGTCCCGGGAGACCCAGTACTTC.

This clonotype has just a few counts. The chain joins TRBV14 to TRBJ2-7; D perhaps matches TRBD2 (5 bases). Trimming left V 3 bases short and J 3 bases short, with 9 bases between. The CDR3 is 13 residues long. Germline-derived CDR1 and CDR2 are SGHDN and FVKESK. The CDR3 DNA follows: TGTGCCAGCAGCCACCGCCGGGACTACGAGCAGTACTTC. Translation: CASSHRRDYEQYF.

This clonotype was observed a few times. This rearrangement joins TRBV6-1 to TRBJ2-7, with a tentative D call TRBD2 (5 bases). The length of the CDR3 is 15 residues. The germline V gene has CDR1 MNHNS and CDR2 SASEGT. Trimming pared 6 bases from V and 4 bases from J, leaving 19 bases between. The CDR3 DNA reads as TGTGCCAGCAGCCCCCGAGGAGGATGGGAATACGAGCAGTACTTC. It encodes CASSPRGGWEYEQYF.

In this sample, this clonotype turned up a few times. The V call is TRBV14, the J call TRBJ1-5; D is uncertain. Germline-derived CDR1 and CDR2 are SGHDN and FVKESK. The CDR3 is 18 amino acids. The V and J ends lost 1 base and 2 bases respectively, with 18 bases between them. The CDR3 nucleotides are TGTGCCAGCAGCCAAGTCCGCCTGAAGGGCCGAGGCAATCAGCCCCAGCATTTT. This codes for CASSQVRLKGRGNQPQHF.